Below are 30 T cell receptor beta chains sequenced from a single sample in a study of T cell repertoires in cytomegalovirus infection. For these receptors, no antigen is known. One entry per CDR3 protein, called by TCRdb with MiXCR from the reads. In the table there are some 940,000 distinct CDR3 sequences, approximately 30% of which are singletons. The sequencing used cultured CD8+ T cells from PBMCs, collected from culture after CMV antigen stimulation. These receptors were collected from a human donor in good health (CMV status not recorded). Some clones in this sample may be carry-over from other donors' samples.

The chain uses TRBV19 and TRBJ2-7; a weak D match, TRBD2 (6 bases). Germline CDR1 is LNHDA and CDR2 is SQIVND (reference sequence). The V end was cut by 5 bases, the J end by 2 bases, with 16 bases between. The CDR3 totals 15 residues. The CDR3 DNA follows: TGTGCCAGTAGTCCAAGGGCAGGGAGGCCCTACGAGCAGTACGTC. Protein product: CASSPRAGRPYEQYV.

In its sample, this clonotype was seen many times. The chain recombines TRBV7-2 with TRBJ2-1; TRBD2 might be the D (5 bases). Between the trimmed V and J ends, which lost 4 bases and 4 bases, there was a span of 20 bases. CDR1 is SGHTA and CDR2 is FQGNSA in the germline V gene. CDR3 size: 17 residues. The CDR3 sequence: CASSSTFRGYTYNEQFF. As DNA, the CDR3 is TGTGCCAGCAGCTCCACATTTCGAGGGTATACGTACAATGAGCAGTTCTTC. Supplemented by reference TRBV7-2 and TRBJ2-1, the full variable domain reads GAGVSQSPSNKVTEKGKDVELRCDPISGHTALYWYRQSLGQGLEFLIYFQGNSAPDKSGLPSDRFSAERTGGSVSTLTIQRTQQEDSAVYLCASSSTFRGYTYNEQFFGPGTRLTVL.

This clonotype showed up just a few times. This sequence joins TRBV27 and TRBJ2-5; D might be TRBD2 (6 bases). CDR1 MNHEY and CDR2 SMNVEV come from the germline V gene (reference sequence). Deletions cut 10 bases from V and 7 bases from J, with 13 bases between. The CDR3 has 11 amino acids. The CDR3 sequence is CATFMGGTQYF. The CDR3 coding sequence is TGTGCCACCTTTATGGGGGGGACCCAGTACTTC.

Remarks on this clonotype: An end of the junction does not agree with germline; a read error may underlie this. This sequence joins TRBV6-2 or TRBV6-3 and TRBJ2-3, with 8 bases lining up with TRBD2. The CDR3 has 15 amino acids. Per the germline V gene, CDR1 is MNHEY and CDR2 is SVGEGT. The CDR3 sequence: CASSYWRGAEDTQYF. As DNA, the CDR3 is TGTGCCAGCAGTTACTGGCGGGGGGCGGAAGATACACAGTATTTT.

This clonotype appeared a single time. The CDR3 DNA reads TGTGCCAGCAGTTTTTGCGTCCACACAGATACGCAGTATTTT. It is translated as CASSFCVHTDTQYF. The rearrangement joins TRBV28 to TRBJ2-3; D is unresolved. Trimming took 3 bases from V and 2 from J, leaving 9 bases between them. The CDR3 length is 14 residues. Germline CDR1 is MDHEN and CDR2 is SYDVKM.

The V gene is TRBV4-1, the J gene TRBJ2-7; the match to TRBD1 covers 10 bases. After removal of 2 bases from V and 5 bases from J, the junction contained 6 bases not matched to a gene. Germline V gene sequence: CDR1 MGHRA, CDR2 YSYEKL. The CDR3 is 15 residues long. CDR3 in DNA: TGCGCCAGCAGCCAATTGCAGACAGGGGGCCACGAGCAGTACTTC. Protein product: CASSQLQTGGHEQYF.

This rearrangement joins TRBV6-2 or TRBV6-3 to TRBJ1-1; D gene unclear. The ends were cut back, 4 bases at V and 5 bases at J, with 8 bases in the middle. The CDR3 spans 12 residues. From germline, CDR1 is MNHEY and CDR2 SVGEGT. Here the CDR3 DNA reads TGTGCCAGCAGTTTCGAGGAGACTGAAGCTTTCTTT. It codes for CASSFEETEAFF.

This rearrangement joins TRBV12-3 or TRBV12-4 to TRBJ1-2; D is ambiguous. The V and J ends lost 2 bases and 0 bases respectively, with 7 bases between them. The CDR3 is 14 residues long. CDR3 DNA sequence: TGTGCCAGCAGTTTACTGGTCGCTAACTATGGCTACACCTTC. This encodes CASSLLVANYGYTF.

The V and J genes are TRBV27 and TRBJ2-5; TRBD2 might be the D (6 bases). Germline CDR1 and CDR2: MNHEY and SMNVEV (reference sequence). The CDR3 runs 15 residues. V shed 5 bases and J shed 4 bases, with 17 bases lying between them. CDR3 region: CASSDPAGGRETQYF. DNA of the CDR3: TGTGCCAGCAGTGACCCGGCCGGAGGGAGAGAGACCCAGTACTTC.

This sequence joins TRBV11-1 and TRBJ2-4, with D perhaps being TRBD1 or TRBD2 (5 bases each). Trimming left V 3 bases short and J 9 bases short, with 12 bases between. The CDR3 contains 13 residues. Germline-derived CDR1 and CDR2 are SGHAT and FQDESV (reference sequence). The DNA for the CDR3 is TGTGCCAGCAGCTTCCCCGGGGCACCCATTCAGTACTTC. This encodes CASSFPGAPIQYF.

The chain recombines TRBV7-9 with TRBJ2-1; 7 positions agree with TRBD1. The CDR3 is made up of 11 amino acids. Germline V gives CDR1 SEHNR, CDR2 FQNEAQ (reference sequence). The V and J ends lost 5 bases and 10 bases, in that order; junction bases with no gene match: 2. The CDR3 sequence is CASSTTGEQFF. The CDR3 DNA reads TGTGCCAGCAGCACGACAGGGGAGCAGTTCTTC.

This chain uses TRBV6-2 or TRBV6-3 with TRBJ2-5; D may be TRBD2 (6 bases). V was clipped by 10 bases and J by 4 bases, with 25 bases between them. CDR1 and CDR2 from the germline V gene are MNHEY and SVGEGT. The CDR3 is 16 amino acids. The CDR3 region has the DNA TGTGCCACCGCCCAGACTAGTGGGGGGATAGGAGAGACCCAGTACTTC. This gives the protein CATAQTSGGIGETQYF.

V usage is TRBV7-9 and J usage is TRBJ2-7; the D call may be TRBD1 or TRBD2 (6 bases each). The germline V gene has CDR1 SEHNR and CDR2 FQNEAQ (reference sequence). The CDR3 loop spans 13 amino acids. Here the CDR3 reads CANSLGGSYEQYV. DNA of the CDR3: TGTGCCAACAGCTTAGGGGGGTCCTACGAGCAGTACGTC.

The V and J genes are TRBV5-6 and TRBJ1-2, with 8 nucleotides matching TRBD1. Trimming at V came to 4 bases and at J to 4 bases, leaving 12 bases not matched to a gene. Germline V gene sequence: CDR1 SGHDT, CDR2 YYEEEE. The CDR3 runs to 16 residues. CDR3 protein: CASSPRDRPRRYGYTF. In DNA, the CDR3 is TGTGCCAGCAGCCCTCGGGACAGGCCTCGACGCTATGGCTACACCTTC.

The CDR3 loop reads CASSFKMTDAGGNTGELFF. The CDR3, as DNA: TGTGCCAGCAGCTTTAAGATGACGGACGCGGGGGGGAACACCGGGGAGCTGTTTTTT. This chain uses TRBV7-9 with TRBJ2-2; 8 bases are shared with TRBD2. The ends lost 3 bases at V and 1 base at J; junction bases unmatched: 13. Looked up from germline, CDR1 is SEHNR and CDR2 is FQNEAQ (reference sequence). The CDR3 loop spans 19 amino acids.

There are a few counts of this clonotype. The V call is TRBV27, the J call TRBJ2-7, with TRBD2 as a possible D gene (6 bases). The CDR3 covers 15 residues. Looked up from germline, CDR1 is MNHEY and CDR2 is SMNVEV (reference sequence). V shed 3 bases and J shed 4 bases, with 16 bases lying between them. The CDR3 DNA follows: TGTGCCAGCAGTTTGATTGGGGGGTGGAATTACGAGCAGTACTTC. It specifies CASSLIGGWNYEQYF.

On this clonotype: A much larger clone differs by one base, so this may be a read error. The chain is built from TRBV7-6 and TRBJ1-1; 8 positions agree with TRBD1. Germline V CDR1 and CDR2: SGHVS, FNYEAQ. The CDR3 length is 13 residues. This chain's CDR3 is CSSLDRENTEAFF. The CDR3 nucleotides are TGTTCCAGCTTGGACAGGGAGAACACTGAAGCTTTCTTT.

The genes are TRBV7-4 and TRBJ1-2; 9 nucleotides line up with TRBD1. The CDR3 sequence is 12 residues long. Germline V gene lookup returns CDR1 SGHVT and CDR2 SQSDAQ. V lost 5 bases and J lost 6; bases outside the gene matches: 1. DNA for the CDR3: TGTGCCAGCAGCCGGGACAGGGATGGCTACACCTTC. As protein: CASSRDRDGYTF. Based on the CDR3 plus reference TRBV7-4 and TRBJ1-2, the full variable domain is GAGVSQSPRYKVAKRGRDVALRCDSISGHVTLYWYRQTLGQGSEVLTYSQSDAQRDKSGRPSGRFSAERPERSVSTLKIQRTEQGDSAVYLCASSRDRDGYTFGSGTRLTVV.

This chain links TRBV7-9 with TRBJ2-1; the match to TRBD2 covers 9 bases. The germline gives CDR1 SEHNR, CDR2 FQNEAQ (reference sequence). The trim removed 4 bases at V and 8 bases at J, leaving 12 bases unmatched. The CDR3 is 16 residues long. CDR3 coding DNA: TGTGCCAGCAGCTCCCCTCTAGCGGGGATAAGTTATGAGCAGTTCTTC. Encoded protein: CASSSPLAGISYEQFF.

This clonotype occurred many times. This chain links TRBV12-3 or TRBV12-4 with TRBJ2-1; the D gene is possibly TRBD2 (7 bases). Trimming shortened V by 8 bases and J by 4 bases, and 12 bases separated the two germline ends. There are 13 residues in the CDR3. CDR3 DNA sequence: TGTGCCAGCGCAGCGGGGACATACAATGAGCAGTTCTTC. Amino acids: CASAAGTYNEQFF.

This clonotype appeared many times. V and J are TRBV3-1 and TRBJ2-3; possible D gene TRBD1, 6 bases. The V gene lost 0 bases and the J gene lost 7 bases, with 14 bases spanning the gap. The CDR3 totals 15 residues. Germline-derived CDR1 and CDR2 are LGHDT and YNNKEL (reference sequence). The CDR3 is CASSQDRRQVHTQYF. The DNA for the CDR3 is TGTGCCAGCAGCCAAGATCGCAGACAGGTCCATACGCAGTATTTT.

This clonotype was recorded at least ten times. The CDR3 DNA reads as TGTGCCAGCAGTCTATCAAGACAGGGAATCACTGAAGCTTTCTTT. Translated, it gives CASSLSRQGITEAFF. The chain carries TRBV6-1 and TRBJ1-1, with 7 positions matching TRBD1. The CDR3 sequence is 15 residues long. From germline, CDR1 is MNHNS and CDR2 SASEGT. Trimming at V came to 5 bases and at J to 4 bases, leaving 10 bases not matched to a gene.

This chain uses TRBV27 with TRBJ2-3; 7 nucleotides align to TRBD2. This CDR3 contains 15 residues. With V trimmed by 2 bases and J by 4 bases, 6 bases remained unmatched. Germline-derived CDR1 and CDR2 are MNHEY and SMNVEV (reference sequence). CDR3 DNA: TGTGCCAGCAGTTTAGTTAGCGGGTCCCCAGATACGCAGTATTTT. Its translation is CASSLVSGSPDTQYF.

This clonotype has a count of ten or more. The genes are TRBV19 and TRBJ1-5; perhaps TRBD1 as D (6 bases). V was shortened by 3 bases and J by 3 bases, with 15 bases between the two germline ends. There are 16 residues in the CDR3. Looked up from germline, CDR1 is LNHDA and CDR2 is SQIVND (reference sequence). DNA of the CDR3: TGTGCCAGTAGTATTATCCCAGGGGTCAACAATCAGCCCCAGCATTTT. Protein sequence: CASSIIPGVNNQPQHF. Using reference TRBV19 and TRBJ1-5 for the parts outside the CDR3, the full variable domain is DGGITQSPKYLFRKEGQNVTLSCEQNLNHDAMYWYRQDPGQGLRLIYYSQIVNDFQKGDIAEGYSVSREKKESFPLTVTSAQKNPTAFYLCASSIIPGVNNQPQHFGDGTRLSIL.

The chain is built from TRBV4-1 and TRBJ1-6; D is perhaps TRBD1 (5 bases). V shed 0 bases and J shed 7 bases, with 10 bases lying between them. CDR1 is MGHRA, CDR2 YSYEKL, per germline. The CDR3 is made up of 15 amino acids. The CDR3 sequence: CASSQDPGTNSPLHF. Here the CDR3 DNA reads TGCGCCAGCAGCCAAGATCCAGGGACCAATTCACCCCTCCACTTT.

There are a few counts of this clonotype. The J gene is TRBJ1-2, the V gene TRBV29-1; 9 bases fit TRBD1. Germline loops: CDR1 SQVTM, CDR2 ANQGSEA. This CDR3 is 14 amino acids long. Trimming took 8 bases from V and 4 from J; bases not matched to a gene: 11. CDR3 residues: CSIPNLTGGYGYTF. In nucleotides, the CDR3 is TGCAGCATCCCAAACTTGACAGGGGGCTATGGCTACACCTTC.

The gene calls are TRBV6-2 or TRBV6-3 and TRBJ1-1; 7 bases map to TRBD1. V was pared by 0 bases and J by 6 bases, with 7 bases of the junction left unmatched. The CDR3 is made up of 15 amino acids. Germline CDR1 MNHEY, CDR2 SVGEGT. In DNA, the CDR3 is TGTGCCAGCAGTTACTCGGGGCAGGGGGAGGCTGAAGCTTTCTTT. Its translation: CASSYSGQGEAEAFF.

The genes are TRBV19 and TRBJ2-3; tentative D call: TRBD1 (5 bases). Germline CDR1 is LNHDA and CDR2 is SQIVND (reference sequence). The CDR3 sequence is 12 residues long. Trimming removed 9 bases at V and 6 bases at J, with 13 bases between. In DNA form, the CDR3 reads TGTGCCAGCGGGCCTCCAGGGGATACGCAGTATTTT. This gives the protein CASGPPGDTQYF.

The chain joins TRBV7-4 to TRBJ1-4; TRBD1 might be the D (6 bases). Trimming removed 3 bases at V and 7 bases at J, with 12 bases between. Germline CDR1 SGHVT, CDR2 SQSDAQ. This CDR3 is 14 amino acids long. CDR3 nucleotides: TGTGCCAGCAGCTTGTCAGGGGATGCTGAAAAACTGTTTTTT. This gives the protein CASSLSGDAEKLFF.

The chain carries TRBV6-6 and TRBJ2-3, with a weak D call TRBD2 (6 bases). Germline CDR1 and CDR2: MNHNY and SVGAGI (reference sequence). The V gene lost 11 bases and the J gene lost 0 bases, with 15 bases spanning the gap. The CDR3 loop spans 14 amino acids. Here the CDR3 DNA reads TGTGCCTGCCTCCGGGACTTAAGCACAGATACGCAGTATTTT. Its translation is CACLRDLSTDTQYF.